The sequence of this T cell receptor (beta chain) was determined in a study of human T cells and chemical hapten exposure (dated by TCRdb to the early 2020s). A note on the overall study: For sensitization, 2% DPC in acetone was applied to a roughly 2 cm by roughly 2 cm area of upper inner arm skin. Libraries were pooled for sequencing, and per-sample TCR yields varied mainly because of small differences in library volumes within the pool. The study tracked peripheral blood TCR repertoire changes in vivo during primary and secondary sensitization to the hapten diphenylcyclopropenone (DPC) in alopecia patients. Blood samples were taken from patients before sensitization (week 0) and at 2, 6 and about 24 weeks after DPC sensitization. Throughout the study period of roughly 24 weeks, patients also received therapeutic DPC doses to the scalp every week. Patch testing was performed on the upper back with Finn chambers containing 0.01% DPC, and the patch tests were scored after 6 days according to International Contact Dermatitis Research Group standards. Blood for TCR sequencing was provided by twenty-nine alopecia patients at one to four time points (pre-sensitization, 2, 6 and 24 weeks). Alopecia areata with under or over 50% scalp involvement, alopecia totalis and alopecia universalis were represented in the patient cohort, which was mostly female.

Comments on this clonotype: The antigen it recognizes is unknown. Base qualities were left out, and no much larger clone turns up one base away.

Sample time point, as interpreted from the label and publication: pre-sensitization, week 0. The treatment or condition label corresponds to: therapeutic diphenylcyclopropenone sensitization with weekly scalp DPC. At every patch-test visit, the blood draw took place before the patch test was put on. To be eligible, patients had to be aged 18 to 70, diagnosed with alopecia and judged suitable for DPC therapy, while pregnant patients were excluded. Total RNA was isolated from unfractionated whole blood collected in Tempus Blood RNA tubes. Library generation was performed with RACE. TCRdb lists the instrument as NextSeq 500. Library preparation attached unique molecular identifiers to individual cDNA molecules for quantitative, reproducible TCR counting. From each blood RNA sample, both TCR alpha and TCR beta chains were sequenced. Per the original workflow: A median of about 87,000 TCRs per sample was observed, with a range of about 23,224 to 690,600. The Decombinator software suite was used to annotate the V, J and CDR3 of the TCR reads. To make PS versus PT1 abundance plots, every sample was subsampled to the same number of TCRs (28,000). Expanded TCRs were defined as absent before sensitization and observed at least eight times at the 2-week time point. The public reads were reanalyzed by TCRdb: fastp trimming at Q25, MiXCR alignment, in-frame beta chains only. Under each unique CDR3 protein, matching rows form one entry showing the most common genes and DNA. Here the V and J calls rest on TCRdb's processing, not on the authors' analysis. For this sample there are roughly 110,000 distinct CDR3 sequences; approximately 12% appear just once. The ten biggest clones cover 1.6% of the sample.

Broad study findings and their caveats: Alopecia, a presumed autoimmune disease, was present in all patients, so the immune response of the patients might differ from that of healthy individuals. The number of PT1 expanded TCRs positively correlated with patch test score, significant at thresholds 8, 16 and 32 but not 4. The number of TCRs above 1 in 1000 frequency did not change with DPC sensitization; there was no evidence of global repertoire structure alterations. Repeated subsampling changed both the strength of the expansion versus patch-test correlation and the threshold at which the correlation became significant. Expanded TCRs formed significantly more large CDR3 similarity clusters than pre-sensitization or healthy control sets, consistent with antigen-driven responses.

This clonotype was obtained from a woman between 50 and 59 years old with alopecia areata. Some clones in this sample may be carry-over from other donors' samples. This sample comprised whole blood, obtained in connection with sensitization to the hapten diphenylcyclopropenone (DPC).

The DNA sequence is TGTGCCAGCAGCTTTTCCGGGACAGGGAGGTTGGAGACCCAGTACTTC. Protein translation: CASSFSGTGRLETQYF. The chain uses TRBV7-2 and TRBJ2-5; 9 bases in the junction line up with TRBD1. Germline trimming amounts to 3 bases on V and 5 bases on J, with 10 as the count of junction bases outside the gene matches. CDR1 and CDR2 are drawn from the germline V gene: SGHTA, FQGNSA. From the cysteine up to the phenylalanine, the CDR3 has a length of 16 residues. The sequence is cut down to CDR3 DNA, 48 bases in frame from base 1.